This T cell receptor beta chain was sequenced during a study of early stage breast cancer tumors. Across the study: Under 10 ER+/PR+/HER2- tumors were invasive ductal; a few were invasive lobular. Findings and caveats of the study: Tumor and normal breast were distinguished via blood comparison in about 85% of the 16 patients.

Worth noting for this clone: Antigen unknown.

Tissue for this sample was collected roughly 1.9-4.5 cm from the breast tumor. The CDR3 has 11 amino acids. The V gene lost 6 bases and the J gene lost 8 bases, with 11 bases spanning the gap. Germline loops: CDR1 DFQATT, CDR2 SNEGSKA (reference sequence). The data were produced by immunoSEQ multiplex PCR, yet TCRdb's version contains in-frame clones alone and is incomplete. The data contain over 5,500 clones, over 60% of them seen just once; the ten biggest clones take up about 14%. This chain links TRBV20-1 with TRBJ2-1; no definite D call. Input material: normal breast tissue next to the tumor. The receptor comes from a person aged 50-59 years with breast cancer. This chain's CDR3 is CSAPGPDEQFF. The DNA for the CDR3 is TGCAGTGCCCCCGGCCCCGATGAGCAGTTCTTC.